A selection of T cell receptor beta chains follows, all from one sample in a study of metastatic and nonmetastatic thyroid tumors. TCRdb reanalyzed the PCR reads via MiXCR. The table includes 15,000 to 20,000 clones, less than 40% detected once. Sequences were obtained from tumor tissue. These receptor sequences come from a female donor with papillary thyroid cancer or a benign thyroid nodule (not recorded which). Some clones in this sample may be carry-over from other donors' samples. CDR3s include the opening cysteine and the closing phenylalanine or tryptophan. Where a row states a size, it is once, few, many or the class of an expanded clone; other rows omit it.

clone size: medium-sized
V gene: TRBV11-2
CDR3 protein: CASSHGQGSEKLFF

clone size: few
V gene: TRBV6-1
CDR3 protein: CASRLDSSYNSPLHF

clone size: few
V gene: TRBV2
CDR3 protein: CASGGGSGRINEQFF

clone size: few
V gene: TRBV2
CDR3 protein: CASTFEQGPPEAFF

clone size: .
V gene: TRBV20-1
CDR3 protein: CSARDGPAYEQYF

clone size: few
V gene: TRBV6-2/TRBV6-3
CDR3 protein: CASSYSQGVWGYTF

clone size: large
V gene: TRBV20-1
CDR3 protein: CSARDTSGIQETQYF

clone size: medium-sized
V gene: TRBV7-9
CDR3 protein: CASSKEQGNTIYF

clone size: .
V gene: TRBV19
CDR3 protein: CASSASGTSVYEQYF

clone size: few
V gene: TRBV19
CDR3 protein: CASSVNRGGTEAFF

clone size: many
V gene: TRBV5-1
CDR3 protein: CASSKKTSGTTGVDTQYF

clone size: many
V gene: TRBV5-4
CDR3 protein: CASSLAGGGEAFF

clone size: few
V gene: TRBV19
CDR3 protein: CASSMVDRGSQPQHF

clone size: .
V gene: TRBV5-1
CDR3 protein: CASSLDGYQPQHF

clone size: medium-sized
V gene: TRBV20-1
CDR3 protein: CSAGGLADYEQYF

clone size: few
V gene: TRBV6-1
CDR3 protein: CASSKPGTHEQYF

clone size: .
V gene: TRBV5-1
CDR3 protein: CASSFQPSNEKLFF

clone size: .
V gene: TRBV11-3
CDR3 protein: CSSSLSVAASYEQYF